This is a list of T cell receptor beta chains from one sample in a study of blood T cell repertoires in COVID-19. Method: immunoSEQ multiplex PCR; TCRdb's copy keeps in-frame clones and lacks some. Found here are about 160,000 clones, roughly 80% of them singletons; the top ten hold more than 6%. The specimen sequenced was peripheral blood. Receptors originate from a woman between 35 and 50 years old with COVID-19, enrolled during active disease. Both conserved end residues are part of each CDR3. Each record gives: CDR3 DNA, CDR3 protein, clone size, V gene, J gene, D gene. The D gene is left open where the match is weak. The size entry is marked missing in some rows and otherwise reads once, few, many or a size class.

CDR3 DNA: TGCGCCAGCAGCCGAGGAGGGACAGGGAACACAGATACGCAGTATTTT
CDR3 protein: CASSRGGTGNTDTQYF
clone size: NA
V gene: TRBV4-1
J gene: TRBJ2-3
D gene: TRBD1

CDR3 DNA: TGTGCCAGCAGAGGGGGCTATAACACCGGGGAGCTGTTTTTT
CDR3 protein: CASRGGYNTGELFF
clone size: NA
V gene: TRBV6-5
J gene: TRBJ2-2
D gene: TRBD1

CDR3 DNA: TGTGCCAGCAGCCAAGATCCTAATAAAAAACTGTTTTTT
CDR3 protein: CASSQDPNKKLFF
clone size: NA
V gene: TRBV3-1/TRBV3-2
J gene: TRBJ1-4
D gene: NA

CDR3 DNA: TGTGCCAGCAGGTACAGGGGGCGGAACACTGAAGCTTTCTTT
CDR3 protein: CASRYRGRNTEAFF
clone size: NA
V gene: TRBV28
J gene: TRBJ1-1
D gene: TRBD1

CDR3 DNA: TGTGCCAGCAGCTCCCTAGCGAACCCTAGCACAGATACGCAGTATTTT
CDR3 protein: CASSSLANPSTDTQYF
clone size: NA
V gene: TRBV5-4
J gene: TRBJ2-3
D gene: NA

CDR3 DNA: TGCGCCAGCAGCTTTGACATCGGGGAGCTGTTTTTT
CDR3 protein: CASSFDIGELFF
clone size: NA
V gene: TRBV5-1
J gene: TRBJ2-2
D gene: NA

CDR3 DNA: TGTGCCAGCTCACCAGGGGGAGGGAACACTGAAGCTTTCTTT
CDR3 protein: CASSPGGGNTEAFF
clone size: NA
V gene: TRBV18
J gene: TRBJ1-1
D gene: NA

CDR3 DNA: TGTGCCAGCAGCCCACAACCCGGGCTAGCGGGAAATGAGCAGTTCTTC
CDR3 protein: CASSPQPGLAGNEQFF
clone size: NA
V gene: TRBV7-9
J gene: TRBJ2-1
D gene: TRBD2

CDR3 DNA: TGTGCCAGCAGTCTCGACGGGTCATCGGGCTACACCTTC
CDR3 protein: CASSLDGSSGYTF
clone size: few
V gene: TRBV12-3/TRBV12-4
J gene: TRBJ1-2
D gene: NA

CDR3 DNA: TGTGCCAGCGGCGGAGCGAACACCGGGGAGCTGTTTTTT
CDR3 protein: CASGGANTGELFF
clone size: few
V gene: TRBV7-3
J gene: TRBJ2-2
D gene: NA

CDR3 DNA: TGTGCCAGCAGTTTAATCCAGGGGAGCTCCTATAATTCACCCCTCCACTTT
CDR3 protein: CASSLIQGSSYNSPLHF
clone size: NA
V gene: TRBV27
J gene: TRBJ1-6
D gene: NA

CDR3 DNA: TGTGCCAGCAGCCCAGAGAGGTCAATCGGAAAACTGTTTTTT
CDR3 protein: CASSPERSIGKLFF
clone size: NA
V gene: TRBV7-2
J gene: TRBJ1-4
D gene: NA

CDR3 DNA: TGCAGCGTTCAGAAGGGGACAGATACGCAGTATTTT
CDR3 protein: CSVQKGTDTQYF
clone size: few
V gene: TRBV29-1
J gene: TRBJ2-3
D gene: NA

CDR3 DNA: TGTGCCAGTAGTCATCCATCCCTGCGACAGAACACTGAAGCTTTCTTT
CDR3 protein: CASSHPSLRQNTEAFF
clone size: NA
V gene: TRBV19
J gene: TRBJ1-1
D gene: NA

CDR3 DNA: TGTGCCAGCAGTTCGGACAGGGCCAACACTGAAGCTTTCTTT
CDR3 protein: CASSSDRANTEAFF
clone size: NA
V gene: TRBV2
J gene: TRBJ1-1
D gene: TRBD1

CDR3 DNA: TGTGCCATCCAGGGGCTCAATCAGCCCCAGCATTTT
CDR3 protein: CAIQGLNQPQHF
clone size: few
V gene: TRBV10-3
J gene: TRBJ1-5
D gene: NA

CDR3 DNA: TGTGCCACCAGTGATTTCCCCCGCCGCATCGAGGCAGAGACCCAGTACTTC
CDR3 protein: CATSDFPRRIEAETQYF
clone size: NA
V gene: TRBV24-1
J gene: TRBJ2-5
D gene: NA

CDR3 DNA: TGTGCCAGCAGGGGTACTGCGCCAGGAGGTGAAAAACTGTTTTTT
CDR3 protein: CASRGTAPGGEKLFF
clone size: NA
V gene: TRBV11-1
J gene: TRBJ1-4
D gene: NA

CDR3 DNA: TGTGCCTGGAGTGTACGGGTAGCGCCCCAAGAGACCCAGTACTTC
CDR3 protein: CAWSVRVAPQETQYF
clone size: NA
V gene: TRBV30
J gene: TRBJ2-5
D gene: NA

CDR3 DNA: TGTGCCAGCCACCTGGGGGGGAGCAATCAGCCCCAGCATTTT
CDR3 protein: CASHLGGSNQPQHF
clone size: NA
V gene: TRBV27
J gene: TRBJ1-5
D gene: NA

CDR3 DNA: TGTGCCAGCTCATCCAAAACAGGGTCCTGGGGGCAGTACTTC
CDR3 protein: CASSSKTGSWGQYF
clone size: NA
V gene: TRBV18
J gene: TRBJ2-7
D gene: NA

CDR3 DNA: TGTGCCAGCTCACCGAGGGACAGGGGAGCCAACTATGGCTACACCTTC
CDR3 protein: CASSPRDRGANYGYTF
clone size: NA
V gene: TRBV18
J gene: TRBJ1-2
D gene: TRBD1

CDR3 DNA: TGTGCCAGCAAAGAGGGGGTAGGGAATGAGCAGTTCTTC
CDR3 protein: CASKEGVGNEQFF
clone size: NA
V gene: TRBV27
J gene: TRBJ2-1
D gene: NA

CDR3 DNA: TGTGCCTGGAGTGACAAACTAGCGGGAGGGAGCTCCTACAATGAGCAGTTCTTC
CDR3 protein: CAWSDKLAGGSSYNEQFF
clone size: NA
V gene: TRBV30
J gene: TRBJ2-1
D gene: TRBD2

CDR3 DNA: TGTGCCAGCAGTGACTCGGGGACAGGTCCTTACAATGAGCAGTTCTTC
CDR3 protein: CASSDSGTGPYNEQFF
clone size: NA
V gene: TRBV6-4
J gene: TRBJ2-1
D gene: TRBD1

CDR3 DNA: TGTGCCAGCAGCAGGGGCACCGGGACAGGGGGCTCCTACGAGCAGTACTTC
CDR3 protein: CASSRGTGTGGSYEQYF
clone size: NA
V gene: TRBV21-1
J gene: TRBJ2-7
D gene: NA

CDR3 DNA: TGTGCCAGCAGTTCACGACCTGCGACCGGGGGCGAGCAGTACTTC
CDR3 protein: CASSSRPATGGEQYF
clone size: NA
V gene: TRBV27
J gene: TRBJ2-7
D gene: NA

CDR3 DNA: TGCAGCGTCCAACTTCTCGTGTGGGAGACCCAGTACTTC
CDR3 protein: CSVQLLVWETQYF
clone size: NA
V gene: TRBV29-1
J gene: TRBJ2-5
D gene: NA

CDR3 DNA: TGTGCCAGCAGTTTACGGACATCGAGCGGGGAGCTGTTTTTT
CDR3 protein: CASSLRTSSGELFF
clone size: NA
V gene: TRBV28
J gene: TRBJ2-2
D gene: NA

CDR3 DNA: TGTGCCAGCAGCTTAAGAGTTAGCGGGGGGCCCGGTGAGACCCAGTACTTC
CDR3 protein: CASSLRVSGGPGETQYF
clone size: NA
V gene: TRBV7-6
J gene: TRBJ2-5
D gene: TRBD2

CDR3 DNA: TGTGCCTGGAGTACGGGACAGGGCCCTTCAGTCACTGAAGCTTTCTTT
CDR3 protein: CAWSTGQGPSVTEAFF
clone size: NA
V gene: TRBV30
J gene: TRBJ1-1
D gene: TRBD1

CDR3 DNA: TGCGCCAGCAGCCAAGACAGGGTGTCGGCGTCACCCCTCCACTTT
CDR3 protein: CASSQDRVSASPLHF
clone size: NA
V gene: TRBV4-1
J gene: TRBJ1-6
D gene: NA

CDR3 DNA: TGTGCCAGCAGCTTGGATGGGGCCTACTATGGCTACACCTTC
CDR3 protein: CASSLDGAYYGYTF
clone size: once
V gene: TRBV5-6
J gene: TRBJ1-2
D gene: NA

CDR3 DNA: TGTGCCAGCAGCTCGCGACAGGAGGACACCTTC
CDR3 protein: CASSSRQEDTF
clone size: NA
V gene: TRBV7-9
J gene: TRBJ1-2
D gene: NA

CDR3 DNA: TGTGCCAGCAGCCGAGACCCGACAACAATGAACACTGAAGCTTTCTTT
CDR3 protein: CASSRDPTTMNTEAFF
clone size: NA
V gene: TRBV5-4
J gene: TRBJ1-1
D gene: NA

CDR3 DNA: TGTGCCAGCAGTTACACCACCTACAGGGGCGGGACTGAAGCTTTCTTT
CDR3 protein: CASSYTTYRGGTEAFF
clone size: NA
V gene: TRBV6-5
J gene: TRBJ1-1
D gene: TRBD1

CDR3 DNA: TGTGCCAGCAGCCGGGTCTCGAAGGTCATCGTATCTGGAAACACCATATATTTT
CDR3 protein: CASSRVSKVIVSGNTIYF
clone size: NA
V gene: TRBV7-3
J gene: TRBJ1-3
D gene: NA

CDR3 DNA: TGTGCCAGCAGCTGGGAGGGTGAAGCTTTCTTT
CDR3 protein: CASSWEGEAFF
clone size: many
V gene: TRBV7-9
J gene: TRBJ1-1
D gene: NA

CDR3 DNA: TGCGCCAGCAGCCTCTTACTAGCGGGGGGGTCAAATGAGCAGTTCTTC
CDR3 protein: CASSLLLAGGSNEQFF
clone size: NA
V gene: TRBV4-1
J gene: TRBJ2-1
D gene: TRBD2

CDR3 DNA: TGTGCCAGCAGCTTAGGAGGTTCCACCTACGAGCAGTACTTC
CDR3 protein: CASSLGGSTYEQYF
clone size: NA
V gene: TRBV7-8
J gene: TRBJ2-7
D gene: NA

CDR3 DNA: TGTGCCAGCAGCCCTCGGGTTGGGCAGTTCTTC
CDR3 protein: CASSPRVGQFF
clone size: NA
V gene: TRBV7-9
J gene: TRBJ2-1
D gene: NA

CDR3 DNA: TGTGCCAGCAGCTCTAGCGGGGGTAAATGGGAGACCCAGTACTTC
CDR3 protein: CASSSSGGKWETQYF
clone size: NA
V gene: TRBV7-3
J gene: TRBJ2-5
D gene: TRBD2

CDR3 DNA: TGTGCCAGCCGCAGGGGGCTGGAGACCCAGTACTTC
CDR3 protein: CASRRGLETQYF
clone size: NA
V gene: TRBV27
J gene: TRBJ2-5
D gene: TRBD1

CDR3 DNA: TGTGCCAGCAGTTACGGGGGATTAGCGGGAGGGCCAAGACATGAGCAGTTCTTC
CDR3 protein: CASSYGGLAGGPRHEQFF
clone size: NA
V gene: TRBV6-2/TRBV6-3
J gene: TRBJ2-1
D gene: TRBD2

CDR3 DNA: TGTGCCAGCAGCTCAAGTCGAGGGGGCGCATTTGGTGAGCAGTACTTC
CDR3 protein: CASSSSRGGAFGEQYF
clone size: NA
V gene: TRBV3-1/TRBV3-2
J gene: TRBJ2-7
D gene: TRBD1

CDR3 DNA: TGTGCCAGCGGCGGGACGGAGGGTTACAATCAGCCCCAGCATTTT
CDR3 protein: CASGGTEGYNQPQHF
clone size: NA
V gene: TRBV2
J gene: TRBJ1-5
D gene: NA

CDR3 DNA: TGTGCCAGCAGCCAAGACTGGGGCACAGCTTTCTTT
CDR3 protein: CASSQDWGTAFF
clone size: NA
V gene: TRBV3-1/TRBV3-2
J gene: TRBJ1-1
D gene: NA

CDR3 DNA: TGTGCCACCAGCTCCTCCAGGGCGCAGACCCAGTACTTC
CDR3 protein: CATSSSRAQTQYF
clone size: NA
V gene: TRBV15
J gene: TRBJ2-5
D gene: NA

CDR3 DNA: TGTGCCAGCAGTGAAACTCATTCCACCGGGGAGCTGTTTTTT
CDR3 protein: CASSETHSTGELFF
clone size: few
V gene: TRBV2
J gene: TRBJ2-2
D gene: NA

CDR3 DNA: TGTGCCAGCAGTGAGGCGGGACAGGGGGCGAGTACTGAAGCTTTCTTT
CDR3 protein: CASSEAGQGASTEAFF
clone size: NA
V gene: TRBV2
J gene: TRBJ1-1
D gene: TRBD1

CDR3 DNA: TGTGCCAGCAGTTCCGACCAACTGGGCCGGGAGCTGTTTTTT
CDR3 protein: CASSSDQLGRELFF
clone size: NA
V gene: TRBV6-5
J gene: TRBJ2-2
D gene: NA

CDR3 DNA: TGTGCCAGCAGCCACTACCCGGGACAGGGGAGAAACAATGAGCAGTTCTTC
CDR3 protein: CASSHYPGQGRNNEQFF
clone size: NA
V gene: TRBV7-8
J gene: TRBJ2-1
D gene: TRBD1

CDR3 DNA: TGCGCCAGCAGCTTGGTTCTAGCGGGTAAATCAGATACGCAGTATTTT
CDR3 protein: CASSLVLAGKSDTQYF
clone size: NA
V gene: TRBV5-1
J gene: TRBJ2-3
D gene: TRBD2